This TCR beta chain is from a study of cytomegalovirus exposure and HLA in healthy donors. About this clone: Antigen unknown.

Study-wide findings and caveats: Accounts indicate the classifier identified cytomegalovirus status with strong specificity and sensitivity.

PCR employed 60 Vbeta and 13 Jbeta primers. Original methodology: An analysis performed later counted roughly 80 million unique TCR beta chains (roughly 10 million of them shared). Repertoires were generated with immunoSEQ multiplex PCR, while TCRdb's copy carries only in-frame clones and drops some. V, J and clone size derive from that table, while D and trimming were established from the DNA sequence. The table lists over 110,000 clones, less than 80% of them singletons. Germline assignment: CDR1 SGDLS and CDR2 YYNGEE. The CDR3 has 14 amino acids. Unmatched junction bases numbered 2, after V lost 0 bases and J lost 2 bases.

The chain joins TRBV9 to TRBJ2-7, with TRBD1 matching 7 bases. Source material: PBMCs. This receptor was taken from a woman between 45 and 60 years old in good health and CMV-seropositive. This CDR3 reads CASSVGQGTYEQYF. CDR3 sequence (DNA): TGTGCCAGCAGCGTAGGACAGGGTACCTACGAGCAGTACTTC.